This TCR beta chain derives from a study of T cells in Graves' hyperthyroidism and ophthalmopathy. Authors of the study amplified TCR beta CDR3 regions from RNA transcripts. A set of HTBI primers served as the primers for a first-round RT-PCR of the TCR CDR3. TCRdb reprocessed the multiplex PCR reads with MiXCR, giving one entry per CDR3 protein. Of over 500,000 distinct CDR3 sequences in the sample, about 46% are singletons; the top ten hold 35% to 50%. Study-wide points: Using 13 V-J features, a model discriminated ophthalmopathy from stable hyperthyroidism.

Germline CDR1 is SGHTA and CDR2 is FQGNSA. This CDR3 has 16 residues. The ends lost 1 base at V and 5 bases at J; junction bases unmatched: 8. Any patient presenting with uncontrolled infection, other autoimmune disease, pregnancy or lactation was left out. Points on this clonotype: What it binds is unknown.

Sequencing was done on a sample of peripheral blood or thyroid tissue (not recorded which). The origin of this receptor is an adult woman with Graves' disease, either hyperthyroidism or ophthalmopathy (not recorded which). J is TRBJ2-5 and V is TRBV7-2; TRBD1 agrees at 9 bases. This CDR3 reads CASSLVAGQGGETQYF. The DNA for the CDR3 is TGTGCCAGCAGCTTAGTCGCGGGACAGGGTGGCGAGACCCAGTACTTC. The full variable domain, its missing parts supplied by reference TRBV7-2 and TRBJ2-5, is GAGVSQSPSNKVTEKGKDVELRCDPISGHTALYWYRQSLGQGLEFLIYFQGNSAPDKSGLPSDRFSAERTGGSVSTLTIQRTQQEDSAVYLCASSLVAGQGGETQYFGPGTRLLVL.